Listed here are 9 T cell receptor beta chains from one sample, sequenced in a study of cytomegalovirus exposure and HLA in healthy donors. TCRdb's copy holds only in-frame clones and misses some; the assay was immunoSEQ multiplex PCR. The profile covers about 120,000 clones, with about 89% appearing a single time and approximately 2% taken by the ten largest. The sequenced material came from PBMCs. Receptors originate from a woman in her late teens or twenties in good health and CMV-seronegative.

This clone was counted only a few times. This chain connects TRBV5-1 to TRBJ2-7; 7 nucleotides align to TRBD2. Germline V CDR1 and CDR2: SGHRS, YFSETQ. The CDR3 consists of 15 residues. V lost 4 bases and J lost 5; bases outside the gene matches: 12. In DNA form, the CDR3 reads TGCGCCAGCAGCGTGGGAGGGAGGGTCTGGGACGAGCAGTACTTC. Translation gives CASSVGGRVWDEQYF.

This rearrangement joins TRBV30 to TRBJ2-1; tentative D call: TRBD2 (5 bases). The CDR3 has 14 residues. V was trimmed by 0 bases and J by 8 bases, leaving 14 bases between them. The germline CDR1 and CDR2 sequences are GTSNPN and SVGIG (reference sequence). In DNA, the CDR3 is TGTGCCTGGAGTGTGGCGGGTCTAAGGTATGAGCAGTTCTTC. This sequence encodes CAWSVAGLRYEQFF. Supplemented by reference TRBV30 and TRBJ2-1, the full variable domain reads SQTIHQWPATLVQPVGSPLSLECTVEGTSNPNLYWYRQAAGRGLQLLFYSVGIGQISSEVPQNLSASRPQDRQFILSSKKLLLSDSGFYLCAWSVAGLRYEQFFGPGTRLTVL.

V is TRBV4-1 and J is TRBJ2-4; D is unresolved. V was clipped by 4 bases and J by 1 base, with 11 bases between them. The CDR3 contains 15 residues. Germline-derived CDR1 and CDR2 are MGHRA and YSYEKL. CDR3 DNA sequence: TGCGCCAGCAGCCCGATACGACATGCCAAAAACATTCAGTACTTC. It codes for CASSPIRHAKNIQYF.

The count of this clone is one. The chain recombines TRBV11-3 with TRBJ2-1; 8 bases are a match to TRBD1. V lost 5 bases to trimming and J lost 5 bases; unmatched junction nucleotides: 8. The germline V gene encodes CDR1 SGHNT and CDR2 YENEEA. The length of the CDR3 is 15 residues. The CDR3 sequence is CASSPPTGVHNEQFF. The CDR3 bases are TGTGCCAGCAGCCCTCCGACAGGGGTCCACAATGAGCAGTTCTTC.

This sequence joins TRBV4-2 and TRBJ2-7; 9 bases align to TRBD2. CDR1 is LGHNA, CDR2 YNFKEQ, per germline. The length of the CDR3 is 16 residues. V dropped 1 base and J dropped 0; count of bases not matched to a gene: 4. CDR3 coding DNA: TGTGCCAGCAGCCAAGGTCTAGCGGGGAGCTCCTACGAGCAGTACTTC. Its translation: CASSQGLAGSSYEQYF.

This chain joins TRBV14 and TRBJ2-7; 8 bases fit TRBD1. The CDR3 covers 15 residues. The germline V gene encodes CDR1 SGHDN and CDR2 FVKESK. Germline trimming cut 3 bases from V and 0 bases from J; bases unmatched to any gene: 4. CDR3 DNA: TGTGCCAGCAGCCAGGGACAGGAGAGCTCCTACGAGCAGTACTTC. It yields the protein CASSQGQESSYEQYF. The full variable domain, its missing parts supplied by reference TRBV14 and TRBJ2-7, is EAGVTQFPSHSVIEKGQTVTLRCDPISGHDNLYWYRRVMGKEIKFLLHFVKESKQDESGMPNNRFLAERTGGTYSTLKVQPAELEDSGVYFCASSQGQESSYEQYFGPGTRLTVT.

In its sample, this clone was seen once. The chain recombines TRBV6-1 with TRBJ1-3, with TRBD1 matching over 8 bases. Germline V CDR1 and CDR2: MNHNS, SASEGT. The CDR3 has 17 residues. The trim removed 2 bases at V and 0 bases at J, leaving 6 bases unmatched. CDR3 amino acids: CASSETQGAFSGNTIYF. DNA of the CDR3: TGTGCCAGCAGTGAAACCCAGGGGGCATTCTCTGGAAACACCATATATTTT.

The chain couples TRBV4-1 to TRBJ2-4, with D tentatively TRBD2 (6 bases). V was pared by 5 bases and J by 6 bases, with 20 bases between. CDR1 is MGHRA and CDR2 is YSYEKL in the germline V gene. The CDR3 contains 16 residues. CDR3 protein: CASSLQSGGTGNIQYF. In DNA form, the CDR3 reads TGCGCCAGCAGCTTACAGAGTGGGGGGACGGGAAACATTCAGTACTTC.

This sequence joins TRBV7-9 and TRBJ2-5, with D tentatively TRBD1 (6 bases). Trimming stripped 4 bases from V and 5 bases from J, with 14 bases between. In germline, CDR1 is SEHNR, CDR2 FQNEAQ (reference sequence). This CDR3 spans 14 amino acids. CDR3 protein: CASSSLQGDETQYF. As DNA, the CDR3 is TGTGCCAGCAGCTCCTTACAGGGCGATGAGACCCAGTACTTC. Complete variable domain (other parts from reference TRBV7-9 and TRBJ2-5): DTGVSQNPRHKITKRGQNVTFRCDPISEHNRLYWYRQTLGQGPEFLTYFQNEAQLEKSRLLSDRFSAERPKGSFSTLEIQRTEQGDSAMYLCASSSLQGDETQYFGPGTRLLVL.